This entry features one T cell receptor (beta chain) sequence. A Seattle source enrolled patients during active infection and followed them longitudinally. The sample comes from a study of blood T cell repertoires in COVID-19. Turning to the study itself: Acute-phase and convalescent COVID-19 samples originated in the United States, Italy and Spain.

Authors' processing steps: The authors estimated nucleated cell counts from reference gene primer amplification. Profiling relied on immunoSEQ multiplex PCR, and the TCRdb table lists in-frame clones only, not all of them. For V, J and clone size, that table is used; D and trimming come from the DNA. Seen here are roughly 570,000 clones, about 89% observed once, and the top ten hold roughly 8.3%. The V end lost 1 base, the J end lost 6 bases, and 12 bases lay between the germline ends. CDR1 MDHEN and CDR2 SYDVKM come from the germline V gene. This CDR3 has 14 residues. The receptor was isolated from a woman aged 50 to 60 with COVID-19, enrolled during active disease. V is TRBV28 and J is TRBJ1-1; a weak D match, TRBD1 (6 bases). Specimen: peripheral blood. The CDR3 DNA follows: TGTGCCAGCAGTTTATCAGGCAGGGGCGCTGAAGCTTTCTTT. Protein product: CASSLSGRGAEAFF.